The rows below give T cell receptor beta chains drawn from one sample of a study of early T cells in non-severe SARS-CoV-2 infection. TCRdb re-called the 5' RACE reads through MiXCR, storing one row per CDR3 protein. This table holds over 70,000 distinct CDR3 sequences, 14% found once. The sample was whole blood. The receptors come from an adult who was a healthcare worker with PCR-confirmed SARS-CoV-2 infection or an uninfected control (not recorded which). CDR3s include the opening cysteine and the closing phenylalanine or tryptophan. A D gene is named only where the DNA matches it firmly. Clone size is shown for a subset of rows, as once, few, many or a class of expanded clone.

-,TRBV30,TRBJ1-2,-,CAWGNVVGYTF,TGTGCCTGGGGCAACGTGGTCGGCTACACCTTC
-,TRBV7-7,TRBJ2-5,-,CASSPDRRETQYF,TGTGCCAGCAGCCCCGACAGAAGAGAGACCCAGTACTTC
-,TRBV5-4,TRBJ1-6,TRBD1,CASSWETGRNSPLHF,TGTGCCAGCAGCTGGGAGACAGGGAGAAATTCACCCCTCCACTTT
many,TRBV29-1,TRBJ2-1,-,CSVEGRRSYNEQFF,TGCAGCGTTGAAGGGCGTCGGAGCTACAATGAGCAGTTCTTC
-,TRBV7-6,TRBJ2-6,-,CASSSPPISGANVLTF,TGTGCCAGCAGCTCCCCCCCCATCTCTGGGGCCAACGTCCTGACTTTC
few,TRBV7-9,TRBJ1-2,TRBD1,CASSTRQGRYGYTF,TGTGCCAGCAGCACCCGACAGGGTCGGTATGGCTACACCTTC
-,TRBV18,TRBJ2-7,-,CASSPSSAYEQYF,TGTGCCAGCTCACCGAGCTCCGCCTACGAGCAGTACTTC
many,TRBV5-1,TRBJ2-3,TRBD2,CASSGLGGTDTQYF,TGCGCCAGCAGCGGACTAGGGGGCACAGATACGCAGTATTTT
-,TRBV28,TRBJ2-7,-,CASSFSGGKVDEQYF,TGTGCCAGCAGTTTCTCTGGGGGGAAAGTCGACGAGCAGTACTTC
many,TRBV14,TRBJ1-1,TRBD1,CASSQEMGTGKAFF,TGTGCCAGCAGCCAAGAAATGGGGACAGGGAAAGCTTTCTTT
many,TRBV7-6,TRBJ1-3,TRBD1,CASSTRTGGDPLNTIYF,TGTGCCAGCAGCACCAGGACAGGGGGTGACCCCCTAAACACCATATATTTT
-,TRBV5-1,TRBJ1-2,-,CASSSNLDSGSYGYTF,TGCGCCAGCAGCTCTAATCTTGACTCGGGGAGCTATGGCTACACCTTC
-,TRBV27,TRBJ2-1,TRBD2,CASSPRTSRHEQFF,TGTGCCAGCAGTCCGCGGACTAGTAGGCATGAGCAGTTCTTC
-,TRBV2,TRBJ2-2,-,CASSKSGVNTGELFF,TGTGCCAGCAGTAAAAGCGGAGTCAACACCGGGGAGCTGTTTTTT
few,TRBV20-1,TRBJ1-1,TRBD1,CSAPDRDVTEAFF,TGCAGTGCCCCGGACAGGGACGTCACTGAAGCTTTCTTT
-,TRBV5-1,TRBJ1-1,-,CASSPRGGPSNTEAFF,TGCGCCAGCAGCCCAAGGGGGGGACCCTCGAACACTGAAGCTTTCTTT
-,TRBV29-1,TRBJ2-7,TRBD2,CSVEGVASGSYEQYF,TGCAGCGTTGAAGGTGTGGCTAGCGGGAGTTACGAGCAGTACTTC
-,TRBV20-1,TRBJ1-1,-,CSASAGRKENTEAFF,TGCAGTGCTAGTGCAGGAAGGAAGGAAAACACTGAAGCTTTCTTT
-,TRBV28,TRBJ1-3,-,CASSTRGGNTIYF,TGTGCCAGCAGTACCCGAGGCGGAAACACCATATATTTT
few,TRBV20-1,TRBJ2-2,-,CSARDFSRVVTGELFF,TGCAGTGCTAGAGATTTTTCCAGGGTGGTCACCGGGGAGCTGTTTTTT
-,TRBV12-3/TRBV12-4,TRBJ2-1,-,CASTLGGPEQFF,TGTGCCAGCACTCTTGGGGGGCCTGAGCAGTTCTTC
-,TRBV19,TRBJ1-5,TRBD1,CASTLDRKPDRNQPQHF,TGTGCCAGTACCTTGGACAGGAAACCTGATCGCAATCAGCCCCAGCATTTT
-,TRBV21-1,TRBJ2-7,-,CASRQEPNYEQYF,TGTGCCAGCAGACAGGAGCCGAACTACGAGCAGTACTTC
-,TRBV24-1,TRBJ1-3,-,CATSDRFPSGNTIYF,TGTGCCACCAGTGACCGGTTCCCCTCTGGAAACACCATATATTTT
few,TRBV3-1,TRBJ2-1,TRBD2,CASSGGLARDEQFF,TGTGCCAGCAGCGGGGGACTAGCGCGCGATGAGCAGTTCTTC
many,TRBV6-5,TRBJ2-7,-,CASSFGRLGHEQYF,TGTGCCAGCAGTTTTGGACGGCTCGGCCACGAGCAGTACTTC
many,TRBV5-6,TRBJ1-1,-,CASSWGRSNTEAFF,TGTGCCAGCAGCTGGGGTCGGTCGAACACTGAAGCTTTCTTT
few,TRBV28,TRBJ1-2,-,CASSLYQYPVGYTF,TGTGCCAGCAGTCTCTACCAATACCCTGTTGGCTACACCTTC
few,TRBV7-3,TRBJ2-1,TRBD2,CASSLVGTSGSIEQFF,TGTGCCAGCAGCTTAGTTGGGACTAGCGGGAGTATCGAGCAGTTCTTC
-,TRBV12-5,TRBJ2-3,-,CASGLQGTADTQYF,TGTGCTAGTGGTTTACAGGGTACCGCAGATACGCAGTATTTT
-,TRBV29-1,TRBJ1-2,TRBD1,CSVVTGARGYTF,TGCAGCGTTGTAACAGGGGCCAGGGGCTACACCTTC
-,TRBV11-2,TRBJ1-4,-,CASRTAPGSRTLNEKLFF,TGTGCCAGCAGGACCGCTCCGGGCTCTAGAACCCTTAATGAAAAACTGTTTTTT
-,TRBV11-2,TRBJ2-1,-,CASSLVDGVYNEQFF,TGTGCCAGCAGCTTAGTCGACGGAGTCTACAATGAGCAGTTCTTC
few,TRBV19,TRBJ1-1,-,CASSIYTGTDTEAFF,TGTGCCAGTAGTATTTATACAGGGACGGACACTGAAGCTTTCTTT
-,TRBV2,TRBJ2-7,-,CASSGRGNYEQYF,TGTGCCAGCAGTGGAAGAGGTAACTACGAGCAGTACTTC
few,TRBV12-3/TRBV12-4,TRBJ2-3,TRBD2,CASGTGLAFTDTQYF,TGTGCCAGCGGCACGGGACTAGCCTTCACAGATACGCAGTATTTT
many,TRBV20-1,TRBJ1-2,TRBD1,CSARDGDSNYGYTF,TGCAGTGCTAGAGACGGGGACAGTAACTATGGCTACACCTTC
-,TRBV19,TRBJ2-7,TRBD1,CASSIPPQGRKYF,TGTGCCAGTAGTATTCCACCACAGGGGCGGAAGTACTTC
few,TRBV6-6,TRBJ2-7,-,CASSYGDEATSYEQYF,TGTGCCAGCAGTTACGGTGATGAGGCCACCTCCTACGAGCAGTACTTC
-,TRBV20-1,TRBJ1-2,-,CSANSQILYGYTF,TGCAGTGCTAATTCCCAGATACTCTATGGCTACACCTTC
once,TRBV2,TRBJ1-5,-,CASSEGVVVSNQPQHF,TGTGCCAGCAGTGAAGGGGTGGTAGTTAGCAATCAGCCCCAGCATTTT
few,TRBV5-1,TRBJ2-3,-,CASSLEGGRTDTQYF,TGCGCCAGCAGCTTGGAGGGGGGACGCACAGATACGCAGTATTTT
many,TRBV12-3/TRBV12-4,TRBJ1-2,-,CASSFGGDYGYTF,TGTGCCAGCAGTTTCGGGGGAGACTATGGCTACACCTTC
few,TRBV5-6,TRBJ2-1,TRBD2,CASSFSGTSNEQFF,TGTGCCAGCAGCTTCTCCGGGACTAGCAATGAGCAGTTCTTC
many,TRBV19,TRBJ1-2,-,CASSTRTDYGYTF,TGTGCCAGTAGTACGCGGACAGACTATGGCTACACCTTC
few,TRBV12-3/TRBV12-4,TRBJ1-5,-,CASTPPLGGPQHF,TGTGCCAGCACCCCACCGCTCGGGGGGCCCCAGCATTTT
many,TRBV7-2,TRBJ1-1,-,CASSAGLNTEAFF,TGTGCCAGCAGCGCAGGGCTGAACACTGAAGCTTTCTTT
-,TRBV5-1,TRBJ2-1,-,CASSYGAYEQFF,TGCGCCAGCAGCTACGGGGCATATGAGCAGTTCTTC
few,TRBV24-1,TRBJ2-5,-,CATTREYQETQYF,TGTGCCACCACCCGGGAATACCAAGAGACCCAGTACTTC
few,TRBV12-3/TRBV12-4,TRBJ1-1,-,CASSLIKYTEAFF,TGTGCCAGCAGTTTAATTAAGTACACTGAAGCTTTCTTT
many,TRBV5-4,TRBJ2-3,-,CASSWGDTSTDTQYF,TGTGCCAGCAGCTGGGGGGATACTAGCACAGATACGCAGTATTTT
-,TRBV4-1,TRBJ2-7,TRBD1,CASSQPGQAGAYEQYF,TGCGCCAGCAGCCAACCCGGACAGGCAGGGGCCTACGAGCAGTACTTC
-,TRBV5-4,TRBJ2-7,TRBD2,CASSLWEGPDEQYF,TGTGCCAGCAGCTTATGGGAGGGCCCCGACGAGCAGTACTTC
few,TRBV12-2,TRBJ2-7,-,CASRLESPPVAGGPDEQYF,TGTGCAAGTCGCTTAGAGTCCCCCCCAGTAGCGGGAGGGCCGGACGAGCAGTACTTC
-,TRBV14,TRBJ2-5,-,CASSQDEFLETQYF,TGTGCCAGCAGCCAAGATGAGTTCCTAGAGACCCAGTACTTC
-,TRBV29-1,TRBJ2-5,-,CSVDGAGRETQYF,TGCAGCGTTGACGGGGCAGGGCGAGAGACCCAGTACTTC
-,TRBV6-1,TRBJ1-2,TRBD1,CASGGTVNYGYTF,TGTGCCAGCGGGGGGACAGTCAACTATGGCTACACCTTC
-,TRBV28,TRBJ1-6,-,CASTLRGYNSPLHF,TGTGCCAGCACCCTGCGGGGGTATAATTCACCCCTCCACTTT
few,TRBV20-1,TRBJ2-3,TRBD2,CSARDRTSGLHTQYF,TGCAGTGCTAGAGATCGAACTAGCGGGCTCCATACGCAGTATTTT